This note documents a single T cell receptor beta chain sequence. This specimen belongs to a study of blood T cell repertoires in COVID-19. The repertoire was sequenced with immunoSEQ multiplex PCR; TCRdb's copy has only in-frame clones and lacks some. The sample records some 170,000 clones, roughly nine tenths being singletons. Germline V lookup: CDR1 SGDLS, CDR2 YYNGEE. The V end was cut by 4 bases, the J end by 5 bases, with 18 bases between. The CDR3 covers 15 residues. This TCR derives from a human donor with acute COVID-19. The donor label of this sample is uncertain. V gene TRBV9 combines with J gene TRBJ1-1, with a weak D call TRBD1 (5 bases). The sample taken for sequencing was PBMCs or T cells enriched from blood (not recorded which). The CDR3, as DNA: TGTGCCAGCAGCAAGACAGATCAGGGTCGGACTGAAGCTTTCTTT. Translating gives CASSKTDQGRTEAFF.